Listed below are T cell receptor beta chains from one sample, sequenced in a study of early T cells in non-severe SARS-CoV-2 infection. TCRdb processed the 5' RACE reads anew with MiXCR; each CDR3 protein has one entry. Of over 55,000 distinct CDR3 sequences listed, around 12% are singletons. The source was whole blood, collected at baseline. The origin of the receptors is an adult who was a healthcare worker with PCR-confirmed SARS-CoV-2 infection or an uninfected control (not recorded which). CDR3s include the opening cysteine and the closing phenylalanine or tryptophan. D genes are given only for firm matches. Part of the rows lack a size; the others show once, few, many or a class for expanded clones.

size	J	V	D	DNA	CDR3
many	TRBJ2-6	TRBV5-4	.	TGTGCCAGCAGCTTACAGGGTCCCGGGGCCAACGTCCTGACTTTC	CASSLQGPGANVLTF
few	TRBJ2-4	TRBV7-2	TRBD2	TGTGCCAGCAGCCCCTCCTCTAGCGGGGGGGCCAGAAACATTCAGTACTTC	CASSPSSSGGARNIQYF
many	TRBJ1-2	TRBV4-2	.	TGTGCCAGCAGCCAAACGGCAACAGGCGTTGGCTACACCTTC	CASSQTATGVGYTF
few	TRBJ1-1	TRBV20-1	.	TGCAGTGCTCTAGACTTCATAGGGGGCACTGAAGCTTTCTTT	CSALDFIGGTEAFF
few	TRBJ2-2	TRBV14	.	TGTGCCAGCAGCGGTCTGGGGCCCAACACCGGGGAGCTGTTTTTT	CASSGLGPNTGELFF
.	TRBJ1-4	TRBV11-2	.	TGTGCCAGCAGCCTTCACTTGGGTCGGGATAAAAAACTGTTTTTT	CASSLHLGRDKKLFF
.	TRBJ2-7	TRBV10-3	.	TGTGCCATCAGTGAGCCCTTCACGCGGGCTGAGCAGTACTTC	CAISEPFTRAEQYF
.	TRBJ2-1	TRBV20-1	.	TGCAGTGCTGGGTCGCATGGATCCTCCTCCTACAATGAGCAGTTCTTC	CSAGSHGSSSYNEQFF
many	TRBJ2-1	TRBV7-9	.	TGTGCCAGCAGCCCCGTGGGACTGGGGACAAGCAATGAGCAGTTCTTC	CASSPVGLGTSNEQFF
.	TRBJ1-1	TRBV20-1	TRBD1	TGCAGTGCTAACCCGGGACAGGGGGTTTCGGCTTTCTTT	CSANPGQGVSAFF
few	TRBJ1-6	TRBV28	.	TGTGCCAGCAGTTCCAGACGGACCGGAATTTCACCCCTCCACTTT	CASSSRRTGISPLHF
few	TRBJ1-1	TRBV4-1	.	TGCGCCAGCAGCCAAGGGGCAGGGTACAACACTGAAGCTTTCTTT	CASSQGAGYNTEAFF
once	TRBJ2-4	TRBV7-9	.	TGTGCCAGCAGCTCCCGGACAGCCGAGGGAAGGGACATTCAGTACTTC	CASSSRTAEGRDIQYF
.	TRBJ2-5	TRBV3-1	.	TGTGCCAGCAGCCAAGATACTGCCGGGCGGGCCCAGTACTTC	CASSQDTAGRAQYF
many	TRBJ2-7	TRBV11-2	TRBD1	TGTGCCAGCAGCTCCCGGGACAGTGCCTACGAGCAGTACTTC	CASSSRDSAYEQYF
.	TRBJ1-4	TRBV5-1	TRBD1	TGCGCCAGCAGCTCCCGCCCCAGCAGGGGGAATGAAAAACTGTTTTTT	CASSSRPSRGNEKLFF
.	TRBJ2-1	TRBV11-3	TRBD2	TGTGCCAGCAGCTCCCGGGAGGGGGACCCTGGGGATGAGCAGTTCTTC	CASSSREGDPGDEQFF
.	TRBJ1-6	TRBV11-2	.	TGTGCCAGCAGCCGGGTCAGCGACTCACCCCTCCACTTT	CASSRVSDSPLHF
few	TRBJ1-5	TRBV28	TRBD1	TGTGCCAGCAGAAAAGGGGGGACAGGCCAAGGGAGGCCCCAGCATTTT	CASRKGGTGQGRPQHF
.	TRBJ2-3	TRBV25-1	.	TGTGCCAGCTGTGAAGGGCTCGGTACGCAGTATTTT	CASCEGLGTQYF
few	TRBJ2-1	TRBV7-9	.	TGTGCCAGCAGCTTAGCGGAGTACAATGAGCAGTTCTTC	CASSLAEYNEQFF
.	TRBJ1-2	TRBV6-2/TRBV6-3	TRBD1	TGTGCCAGCAGTTACTCACCGACAGGGCCCTATGGCTACACCTTC	CASSYSPTGPYGYTF
few	TRBJ2-7	TRBV20-1	.	TGCAGTGCTAGCCCCGGGGACTGGTCCTACGAGCAGTACTTC	CSASPGDWSYEQYF
.	TRBJ1-5	TRBV28	.	TGTGCGTCGGGCAGGGCCAATCAGCCCCAGCATTTT	CASGRANQPQHF
.	TRBJ1-3	TRBV3-1	.	TGTGCCAGCAGCCCCCCGGCGGTGCAGCGTGGAAACACCATATATTTT	CASSPPAVQRGNTIYF
few	TRBJ1-1	TRBV7-9	.	TGTGCCAGCAGCCCCGCGGACGAAGCTTTCTTT	CASSPADEAFF
.	TRBJ2-7	TRBV3-1	TRBD2	TGTGCCAGCGGGGGGGGCTACGAGCAGTACTTC	CASGGGYEQYF
many	TRBJ2-6	TRBV14	.	TGTGCCAGCAGCCAAGACTCTGGGGCCAACGTCCTGACTTTC	CASSQDSGANVLTF
.	TRBJ1-1	TRBV15	.	TGTGCCACCAGCAGAGATGCAGATCGGGCTGAAGCTTTCTTT	CATSRDADRAEAFF
many	TRBJ2-7	TRBV12-3/TRBV12-4	TRBD1	TGTGCCAGCAGCGGACAGGGGGGCTACGAGCAGTACTTC	CASSGQGGYEQYF
few	TRBJ2-3	TRBV11-3	TRBD1	TGTGCCAGCAGCAAACAGGGGTGGACAGATACGCAGTATTTT	CASSKQGWTDTQYF
many	TRBJ1-2	TRBV7-9	.	TGTGCCAGCAGCTTTTCTAGGACTAACTATGGCTACACCTTC	CASSFSRTNYGYTF
few	TRBJ1-2	TRBV6-6	TRBD1	TGTGCCAGCAGGACAGGGGGTACTGACTATGGCTACACCTTC	CASRTGGTDYGYTF
few	TRBJ2-3	TRBV7-9	.	TGTGCCAGCAGCCCTACCAGCGGTAACACAGATACGCAGTATTTT	CASSPTSGNTDTQYF
.	TRBJ1-6	TRBV20-1	.	TGCAGTTCCCGGGGGGGCTCCTATAATTCACCCCTCCACTTT	CSSRGGSYNSPLHF
.	TRBJ1-4	TRBV20-1	.	TGCAGTGCTAGGGACATGAGCGAAAAACTGTTTTTT	CSARDMSEKLFF
many	TRBJ1-5	TRBV2	.	TGTGCCAGCAGCCAAGGACAGTCAAATCAGCCCCAGCATTTT	CASSQGQSNQPQHF
many	TRBJ2-7	TRBV28	.	TGTGCCAGCAGTCCCGCGGGACTCTACGAGCAGTACTTC	CASSPAGLYEQYF
few	TRBJ2-7	TRBV4-1	.	TGCGCCAGCAGCCAAGGCCAGGGACCCGCCCCGGCCGAGCAGTACTTC	CASSQGQGPAPAEQYF
few	TRBJ2-2	TRBV18	TRBD1	TGTGCCAGCTCACCACGGAACTCCGGGACAGTCAACACCGGGGAGCTGTTTTTT	CASSPRNSGTVNTGELFF
many	TRBJ1-4	TRBV29-1	.	TGCAGCGTTGAAGACAAGGGGATCAATGAAAAACTGTTTTTT	CSVEDKGINEKLFF
.	TRBJ1-1	TRBV5-1	.	TGCGCCAGCAGCTTGGGATCCCCTCAGGCTATTACCGCTTTCTTT	CASSLGSPQAITAFF
few	TRBJ2-5	TRBV4-1	TRBD2	TGCGCCAGCAGCCAAGATTCCCTAGCGGGGTTTGTAGTAGGAGAGACCCAGTACTTC	CASSQDSLAGFVVGETQYF
few	TRBJ2-6	TRBV7-8	.	TGTGCCAGCACCCTTAACACCCTCGAGGAGGCCAACGTCCTGACTTTC	CASTLNTLEEANVLTF